These 9 T cell receptor beta chains were all obtained from the same sample, sequenced in a study of CXCR3-negative and CXCR3-positive naive CD8 T cells. The study made its TRB cDNA libraries by 5' RACE, adding UMI labels. TCRdb reprocessed the 5' RACE reads and reports one entry per CDR3 protein, with no DNA. The table lists tens of thousands of distinct CDR3 sequences, with around 0.4% in the top ten. Sequencing used naive CXCR3- CD8+ T cells from blood. Subset here: CD45RO-CCR7+CD27+CD95- naive CD8+ T cells lacking CXCR3 (TNR3-). These receptor sequences come from a human donor in good health. Some clones in this sample may be carry-over from other donors' samples.

The V gene is TRBV12-3 or TRBV12-4, the J gene TRBJ1-2. The CDR3 is made up of 15 amino acids. CDR3: CASRQTAGFSYGYTF.

The chain recombines TRBV6-6 with TRBJ2-7; TCRdb calls TRBD1, which cannot be checked without DNA. Germline V gene lookup returns CDR1 MNHNY and CDR2 SVGAGI (reference sequence). CDR3 length equals 14 residues. CDR3 region: CASIQVGVNYEQYF.

The CDR3 reads CASSPTGTLEAFF. The chain joins TRBV7-9 to TRBJ1-1; TCRdb names TRBD1, which stays unverified in the absence of DNA. Germline V gene sequence: CDR1 SEHNR, CDR2 FQNEAQ (reference sequence). The CDR3 runs to 13 residues.

V gene TRBV27 combines with J gene TRBJ2-1. Germline V CDR1 and CDR2: MNHEY, SMNVEV (reference sequence). There are 15 residues in the CDR3. The CDR3 region is CASSLGFSSYNEQFF.

This chain connects TRBV28 to TRBJ1-1; TCRdb proposes TRBD1, but this gene call is untestable without DNA. CDR3 size: 13 residues. The germline CDR1 and CDR2 sequences are MDHEN and SYDVKM. CDR3 amino acids: CASSPPEDREAFF.

This chain uses TRBV7-9 with TRBJ2-5; the D call of TRBD2 rests on TCRdb alone, since no DNA is present to check it. CDR3 size: 15 residues. CDR1 and CDR2 from the germline V gene are SEHNR and FQNEAQ (reference sequence). The CDR3: CASTRLEQSSETQYF.

This chain connects TRBV19 to TRBJ1-1; TCRdb calls TRBD1, which cannot be checked without DNA. The CDR3 spans 16 residues. Germline lookup yields CDR1 LNHDA and CDR2 SQIVND (reference sequence). The CDR3 sequence: CASSIDGDATNTEAFF. Full variable domain (rest looked up from reference TRBV19 and TRBJ1-1): DGGITQSPKYLFRKEGQNVTLSCEQNLNHDAMYWYRQDPGQGLRLIYYSQIVNDFQKGDIAEGYSVSREKKESFPLTVTSAQKNPTAFYLCASSIDGDATNTEAFFGQGTRLTVV.

The J gene is TRBJ2-7, the V gene TRBV7-9; with no DNA, the TCRdb D assignment of TRBD1 cannot be verified. CDR3 length: 16 amino acids. Germline loops: CDR1 SEHNR, CDR2 FQNEAQ (reference sequence). CDR3 region: CASSLPSGPLRDEQYF.

This sequence joins TRBV29-1 and TRBJ2-7. The CDR3 loop spans 12 amino acids. The germline gives CDR1 SQVTM, CDR2 ANQGSEA. CDR3 sequence reads: CSVQESSYEQYF.